One and the same sample provided the 30 T cell receptor beta chains below, sequenced in a study of blood T cell repertoires in COVID-19. TCRdb keeps only in-frame clones here, not all; method: immunoSEQ multiplex PCR. The table has about 220,000 clones, 80% to 90% seen once. Sequencing was done on a sample of PBMCs or T cells enriched from blood (not recorded which). These TCRs come from a woman between 18 and 29 years old in a cohort exposed to, infected with or recovered from COVID-19 (not recorded which).

The chain has TRBV4-2 and TRBJ2-7; the match to TRBD1 covers 8 bases. Germline-derived CDR1 and CDR2 are LGHNA and YNFKEQ. J was trimmed by 1 base and V by 0 bases; bases with no gene match: 5. This CDR3 is 16 amino acids long. CDR3 protein: CASSQERDRTSYEQYF. CDR3 bases: TGTGCCAGCAGCCAAGAAAGGGACAGGACTTCCTACGAGCAGTACTTC.

This clone was observed at least ten times. The chain carries TRBV2 and TRBJ2-2; TRBD2 matches 8 bases. Germline values: CDR1 SNHLY, CDR2 FYNNEI. The ends lost 5 bases at V and 9 bases at J; junction bases unmatched: 11. This CDR3 contains 15 residues. The CDR3 spells CASSPGGLFGRELFF. The DNA of the CDR3 is TGTGCCAGCAGTCCGGGGGGGCTTTTCGGCCGGGAGCTGTTTTTT.

The rearrangement links TRBV15 to TRBJ2-3; weak D call: TRBD2 (6 bases). V lost 9 bases to trimming and J lost 5 bases, with 6 bases between them. CDR1 is LNHNV and CDR2 is YYDKDF in the germline V gene (reference sequence). The CDR3 runs 10 residues. The CDR3 loop reads CATGGDTQYF. CDR3 sequence (DNA): TGTGCCACGGGGGGAGATACGCAGTATTTT.

The V gene is TRBV2, the J gene TRBJ1-1; a weak D match, TRBD1 (5 bases). The CDR3 is 13 amino acids. Germline assignment: CDR1 SNHLY and CDR2 FYNNEI. The V gene lost 10 bases and the J gene lost 0 bases, with 12 bases spanning the gap. The CDR3 loop reads CATRQLMNTEAFF. CDR3 DNA: TGTGCCACCCGACAGCTCATGAACACTGAAGCTTTCTTT.

V is TRBV7-3 and J is TRBJ2-5; TRBD1 matches 7 bases. CDR3 length: 15 residues. V lost 0 bases and J lost 5; bases outside the gene matches: 6. Germline CDR1 is SGHTA and CDR2 is FQGTGA. The CDR3 DNA follows: TGTGCCAGCAGCTTAACCCAGGGGGACGGGGAGACCCAGTACTTC. This translates into CASSLTQGDGETQYF. The full variable domain, its missing parts supplied by reference TRBV7-3 and TRBJ2-5, is GAGVSQTPSNKVTEKGKYVELRCDPISGHTALYWYRQSLGQGPEFLIYFQGTGAADDSGLPNDRFFAVRPEGSVSTLKIQRTERGDSAVYLCASSLTQGDGETQYFGPGTRLLVL.

The J gene is TRBJ1-4, the V gene TRBV29-1; D gene uncertain. Trimming pared 4 bases from V and 3 bases from J, leaving 15 bases between. Germline V gene data show CDR1 as SQVTM and CDR2 as ANQGSEA. CDR3 length: 15 residues. The CDR3 is CSVAGQFGANEKLFF. The CDR3 DNA sequence: TGCAGCGTTGCAGGCCAGTTCGGGGCTAATGAAAAACTGTTTTTT.

This clone appeared a few times. The chain has TRBV6-5 and TRBJ2-2, with D hard to call. Germline loops: CDR1 MNHEY, CDR2 SVGAGI. CDR3 length: 14 residues. The ends were cut back, 8 bases at V and 0 bases at J, with 10 bases in the middle. The CDR3 is CASGSRSNTGELFF. DNA of the CDR3: TGTGCCAGCGGCAGCAGGTCGAACACCGGGGAGCTGTTTTTT.

The chain has TRBV3-1 (or the pseudogene TRBV3-2) and TRBJ1-6; D not resolved. Germline V CDR1 and CDR2: LGHDT, YNNKEL (reference sequence). Trimming left V 1 base short and J 10 bases short, with 5 bases between. This CDR3 has 12 amino acids. The CDR3 is CASSQGESPLHF. CDR3 nucleotides: TGTGCCAGCAGCCAAGGAGAGTCACCCCTCCACTTT.

CDR3 sequence (DNA): TGCGCCAGCAGCTGGCCCCGTGAGAGGGAAGCGGGGGATGTCTACGAGCAGTACTTC. This gives the protein CASSWPREREAGDVYEQYF. V usage is TRBV5-1 and J usage is TRBJ2-7, with 8 bases that match TRBD2. Germline CDR1 and CDR2: SGHRS and YFSETQ. The V and J ends lost 3 bases and 3 bases, in that order; junction bases with no gene match: 20. The CDR3 spans 19 residues.

The rearrangement uses TRBV21-1 and TRBJ2-6; whether TRBD2, the table's D call, matches the DNA was not checked. TRBV21-1 is a documented pseudogene. The CDR3 contains 17 residues. The chain's CDR3 is CASSKYGRVSGANVLTF. The CDR3 DNA reads TGTGCCAGCAGCAAATATGGGCGGGTATCTGGGGCCAACGTCCTGACTTTC.

CDR3 loop: CASSQKEAGEKFF. The CDR3 DNA reads as TGTGCCAGCAGCCAAAAAGAGGCGGGAGAAAAGTTCTTC. This chain uses TRBV7-8 with TRBJ2-1, with 7 positions matching TRBD2. CDR1 is SGHVS and CDR2 is FQNEAQ in the germline V gene. V was clipped by 5 bases and J by 14 bases; unmatched bases: 12. CDR3 size: 13 residues.

V usage is TRBV3-1 (or the pseudogene TRBV3-2) and J usage is TRBJ1-2; perhaps TRBD1 as D (6 bases). CDR1 LGHDT and CDR2 YNNKEL come from the germline V gene (reference sequence). The CDR3 spans 13 residues. Trimming cost V 5 bases and J 6 bases, with 13 bases left between them. The CDR3 region is CASSRAGDDGYTF. In nucleotides, the CDR3 is TGTGCCAGCAGCAGGGCAGGGGATGATGGCTACACCTTC.

The CDR3 DNA is TGTGCCAGCAGTTTCTCCGCAGGCTCTGGCTACACCTTC. It yields the protein CASSFSAGSGYTF. V usage is TRBV12-3 or TRBV12-4 and J usage is TRBJ1-2, with D hard to call. The CDR3 extends over 13 amino acids. V lost 3 bases and J lost 7, with 12 bases in between.

This clone has only one observation. The chain joins TRBV13 to TRBJ2-2; 7 nucleotides agree with TRBD1. CDR3 size: 15 residues. The junction had 4 bases not matched to a gene; V was cut back by 1 base and J by 5 bases. Germline V gene sequence: CDR1 PRHDT, CDR2 FYEKMQ (reference sequence). The CDR3 sequence: CASSLANRGTGELFF. The CDR3 DNA sequence: TGTGCCAGCAGCTTAGCCAACAGGGGAACCGGGGAGCTGTTTTTT.

CDR3 DNA sequence: TGCGCCAGCACCAACCCGACAGGGCCTAGCACAGATACGCAGTATTTT. Translating it yields CASTNPTGPSTDTQYF. The V gene is TRBV10-2, the J gene TRBJ2-3, with 7 nucleotides matching TRBD1. J was trimmed by 0 bases and V by 7 bases; bases with no gene match: 10. There are 16 residues in the CDR3. The germline gives CDR1 WSHSY, CDR2 SAAADI.

The CDR3 DNA sequence: TGTGCCAGCAGTTTATGGGCAGGGGCTGGAAACACCATATATTTT. This translates into CASSLWAGAGNTIYF. This rearrangement joins TRBV27 to TRBJ1-3, with D possibly matching TRBD1 (6 bases). Looked up from germline, CDR1 is MNHEY and CDR2 is SMNVEV (reference sequence). Between the trimmed V and J ends, which lost 1 base and 2 bases, there was a span of 9 bases. The CDR3 length is 15 residues.

V gene TRBV2 combines with J gene TRBJ2-1; possibly TRBD1 for D (6 bases). The CDR3 extends over 15 amino acids. CDR1 SNHLY and CDR2 FYNNEI come from the germline V gene. V lost 4 bases and J 9 bases, leaving 19 bases between the germline ends. The CDR3 spells CASSGRDTVLVEQFF. As DNA, the CDR3 is TGTGCCAGCAGTGGTCGGGACACGGTTTTAGTTGAGCAGTTCTTC. Using reference TRBV2 and TRBJ2-1 for the parts outside the CDR3, the full variable domain is EPEVTQTPSHQVTQMGQEVILRCVPISNHLYFYWYRQILGQKVEFLVSFYNNEISEKSEIFDDQFSVERPDGSNFTLKIRSTKLEDSAMYFCASSGRDTVLVEQFFGPGTRLTVL.

J is TRBJ2-1 and V is TRBV19, with TRBD2 identical over 14 bases. Germline CDR1 is LNHDA and CDR2 is SQIVND (reference sequence). V shed 3 bases and J 4 bases; nucleotides not matched to a gene: 8. The CDR3 extends over 18 amino acids. CDR3 region: CASSMGLAGVDLYNEQFF. CDR3 nucleotide sequence: TGTGCCAGTAGTATGGGACTAGCGGGAGTGGACCTATACAATGAGCAGTTCTTC.

The chain combines TRBV2 with TRBJ2-4; TRBD1 agrees at 11 bases. The germline V gene has CDR1 SNHLY and CDR2 FYNNEI. After removal of 5 bases from V and 6 bases from J, the junction contained 6 bases not matched to a gene. This CDR3 has 15 residues. CDR3 nucleotides: TGTGCCAGCAGTACAACCGGGACAGGGGGAAACATTCAGTACTTC. Translation gives CASSTTGTGGNIQYF.

Comment on this clone: The same CDR3 arises from other DNA sequences in this sample as well. The CDR3 sequence: CASSESGGSYNEQFF. CDR3 DNA: TGCGCCAGCAGTGAGTCGGGAGGCTCCTACAATGAGCAGTTCTTC. The chain has TRBV10-1 and TRBJ2-1, with D perhaps matching TRBD2 (6 bases). The germline CDR1 and CDR2 sequences are WNHNN and SYGVQD (reference sequence). V was shortened by 0 bases and J by 0 bases, with 6 bases between the two germline ends. There are 15 residues in the CDR3.

The J gene is TRBJ1-1, the V gene TRBV5-4; possible D gene TRBD1, 5 bases. This CDR3 is built from 15 residues. Trimming pared 6 bases from V and 0 bases from J, leaving 15 bases between. The V gene's germline CDR1 is SGHNT and CDR2 YYREEE (reference sequence). The CDR3 region has the DNA TGTGCCAGCACACGGGAGTCGGGGCTGAACACTGAAGCTTTCTTT. Its protein product is CASTRESGLNTEAFF.

The chain carries TRBV19 and TRBJ2-7; TRBD1 might be the D (6 bases). Germline lookup yields CDR1 LNHDA and CDR2 SQIVND (reference sequence). The CDR3 runs to 16 residues. The V end lost 5 bases, the J end lost 0 bases, and 17 bases lay between the germline ends. The CDR3, as DNA: TGTGCCAGTAGTGGGGAAGTCAGGGGAAACTCCTACGAGCAGTACTTC. Its translation: CASSGEVRGNSYEQYF.

J is TRBJ1-2 and V is TRBV5-1; 10 bases line up with TRBD1. This CDR3 is 14 amino acids long. V shed 5 bases, J shed 4 bases, and the junction held 5 bases outside the gene matches. In germline, CDR1 is SGHRS, CDR2 YFSETQ. CDR3 residues: CASRSGQGLYGYTF. The CDR3 DNA follows: TGCGCCAGCAGATCGGGACAGGGGCTCTATGGCTACACCTTC.

The chain combines TRBV19 with TRBJ1-2; 7 bases map to TRBD1. V shed 4 bases and J 9 bases; nucleotides not matched to a gene: 5. CDR3 length: 12 residues. Germline loops: CDR1 LNHDA, CDR2 SQIVND (reference sequence). The CDR3 region has the DNA TGTGCCAGTAGTACAAGGACAGGTAGCTACACCTTC. Protein product: CASSTRTGSYTF.

The CDR3 bases are TGTGCCAGCAGTTTGACACATTACAATGAGCAGTTCTTC. This translates into CASSLTHYNEQFF. The V gene is TRBV27, the J gene TRBJ2-1; D uncertain. V dropped 3 bases and J dropped 4 bases, with 7 bases sitting between them. CDR3 length: 13 amino acids. Germline CDR1 reads MNHEY; CDR2 reads SMNVEV (reference sequence).

As DNA, the CDR3 is TGCGCCAGCAGCTCGAGCACTGCGGCCATCCAAGAGACCCAGTACTTC. Residues: CASSSSTAAIQETQYF. This sequence joins TRBV5-1 and TRBJ2-5; D unresolved. The CDR3 totals 16 residues. V lost 3 bases and J 1 base, leaving 16 bases between the germline ends. Germline-derived CDR1 and CDR2 are SGHRS and YFSETQ.

The chain joins TRBV6-5 to TRBJ1-4, with TRBD1 as a possible D gene (5 bases). The V end lost 6 bases, the J end lost 6 bases, and 8 bases lay between the germline ends. The CDR3 is 12 amino acids. Germline V gives CDR1 MNHEY, CDR2 SVGAGI. Here the CDR3 reads CASSLGHEKLFF. Here the CDR3 DNA reads TGTGCCAGCAGCTTGGGGCATGAAAAACTGTTTTTT.

This chain uses TRBV10-3 with TRBJ2-2, with D perhaps matching TRBD1 (5 bases). The CDR3 runs 16 residues. Germline lookup yields CDR1 ENHRY and CDR2 SYGVKD. Trimming shortened V by 4 bases and J by 4 bases, and 16 bases separated the two germline ends. CDR3 region: CAISGYRSAGTGELFF. The CDR3 DNA reads TGTGCCATCAGTGGTTACAGGAGCGCCGGCACCGGGGAGCTGTTTTTT.

The chain uses TRBV28 and TRBJ2-1; 13 nucleotides agree with TRBD2. The CDR3 has 13 residues. Trimming took 8 bases from V and 12 from J; bases not matched to a gene: 7. Germline values: CDR1 MDHEN, CDR2 SYDVKM. The CDR3 DNA sequence: TGTGCCAGCGGACTAGCGGGGGCCTCTGGGCAGTTCTTC. It specifies CASGLAGASGQFF.

The chain recombines TRBV11-2 with TRBJ2-7; D gene uncertain. The germline CDR1 and CDR2 sequences are SGHAT and FQNNGV. The ends were cut back, 4 bases at V and 4 bases at J, with 8 bases in the middle. There are 12 residues in the CDR3. Here the CDR3 DNA reads TGTGCCAGCAGCTCCGACTCTTACGAGCAGTACTTC. This sequence encodes CASSSDSYEQYF.